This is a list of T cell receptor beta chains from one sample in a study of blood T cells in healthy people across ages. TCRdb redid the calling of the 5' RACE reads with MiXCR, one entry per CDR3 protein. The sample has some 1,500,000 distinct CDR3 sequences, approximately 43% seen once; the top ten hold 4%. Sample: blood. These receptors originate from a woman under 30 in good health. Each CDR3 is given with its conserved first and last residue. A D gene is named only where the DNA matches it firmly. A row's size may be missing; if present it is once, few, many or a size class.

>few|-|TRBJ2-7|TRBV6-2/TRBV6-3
TGTGCCAGCAGTCGGAGGACGGACTACGAGCAGTACTTC
CASSRRTDYEQYF
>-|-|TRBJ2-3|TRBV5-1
TGCGCCAGCAGCGCGGGGCCGTCTAGCACAGATACGCAGTATTTT
CASSAGPSSTDTQYF
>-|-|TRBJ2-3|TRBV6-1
TGTGCCAGCACGCCCGGTACGTCCGGGGCTCCCACAGATACGCAGTATTTT
CASTPGTSGAPTDTQYF
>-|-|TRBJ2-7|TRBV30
TGTGCCTGGAGTGACAGGGTGTGGGAGCAGTACTTC
CAWSDRVWEQYF
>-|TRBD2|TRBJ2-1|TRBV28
TGTGCCAGCAGTACCCCGGGACTAGCGGGAGGATATGGAAATGAGCAGTTCTTC
CASSTPGLAGGYGNEQFF
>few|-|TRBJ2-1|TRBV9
TGTGCCAGCAGCGCCATACAGGGATATGAGCAGTTCTTC
CASSAIQGYEQFF
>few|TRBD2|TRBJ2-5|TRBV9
TGTGCCAGCAGCCGTGGACTAGCTCAAGAGACCCAGTACTTC
CASSRGLAQETQYF
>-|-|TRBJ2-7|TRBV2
TGTGCCAGCAGTGTGGCGCATTCCTACGAGCAGTACTTC
CASSVAHSYEQYF
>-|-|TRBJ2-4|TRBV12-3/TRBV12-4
TGTGCCAGCAGTTTTGGGACAGCCAAAAACATTCAGTACTTC
CASSFGTAKNIQYF
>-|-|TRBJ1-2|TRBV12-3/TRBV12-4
TGTGCCAGCAGTTTGAGGGGAGGTGTTTCTCACACCTTC
CASSLRGGVSHTF
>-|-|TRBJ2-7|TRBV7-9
TGTGCCAGCAGCTCCCTTCTCGGGACCGGGAATTACGAGCAGTACTTC
CASSSLLGTGNYEQYF
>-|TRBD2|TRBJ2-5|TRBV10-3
TGTGCCATCAGTCGGAGTGTGAGGGGACTAGCGGGATCGGAGACCCAGTACTTC
CAISRSVRGLAGSETQYF
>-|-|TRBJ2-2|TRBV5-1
TGCGCCAGCAGCGGCCAGACAGTGAACACCGGGGAGCTGTTTTTT
CASSGQTVNTGELFF
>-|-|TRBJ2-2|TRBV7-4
TGTGCCAGCAGCTACTGCGGGAACACCGGGGAGCTGTTTTTT
CASSYCGNTGELFF
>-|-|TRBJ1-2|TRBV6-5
TGTGCCAGCAGTTTCCTAACAGGCCCCCTAGGCTACACCTTC
CASSFLTGPLGYTF
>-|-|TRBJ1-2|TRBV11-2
TGTGCCAGCAGCTTAGATCCAGCAGAGAACTATGGCTACACCTTC
CASSLDPAENYGYTF
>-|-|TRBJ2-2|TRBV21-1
TGTGCCAGCAGCCAAGAAACCGGGACAGAGAACACCGGGGAGCTGTTTTTT
CASSQETGTENTGELFF
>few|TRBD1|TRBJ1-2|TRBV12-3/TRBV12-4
TGTGCCAGCAGTCTGACAGGGCTTCATGGCTACACCTTC
CASSLTGLHGYTF
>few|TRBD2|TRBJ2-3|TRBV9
TGTGCCAGCAGCGTATGGGGCGGGAGCTCAGATACGCAGTATTTT
CASSVWGGSSDTQYF
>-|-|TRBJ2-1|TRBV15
TGTGCCACCAGCAGAGAGGCCGACTACAATGAGCAGTTCTTC
CATSREADYNEQFF
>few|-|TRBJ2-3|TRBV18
TGTGCCAGCTCACCACAGGCAGCTATCACAGATACGCAGTATTTT
CASSPQAAITDTQYF
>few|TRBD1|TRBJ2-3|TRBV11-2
TGTGCCAGCAGTGACCGGACAGGGAGAAGCACAGATACGCAGTATTTT
CASSDRTGRSTDTQYF
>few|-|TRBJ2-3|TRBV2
TGTGCCAGCATAAGGTCAGATACGCAGTATTTT
CASIRSDTQYF
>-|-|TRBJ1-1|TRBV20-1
TGCAGTGCTAGAGATACGGTGAACACTGAAGCTTTCTTT
CSARDTVNTEAFF
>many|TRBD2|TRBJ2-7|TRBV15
TGTGCCACCAGCAGATCTAGCGGAAACTACGAGCAGTACTTC
CATSRSSGNYEQYF
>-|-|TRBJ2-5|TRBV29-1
TGCAGCGTTGTGAACAGCCAAGAGACCCAGTACTTC
CSVVNSQETQYF
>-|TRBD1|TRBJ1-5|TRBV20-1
TGCAGTGCTAGCACAGGGGATCAGCCCCAGCATTTT
CSASTGDQPQHF
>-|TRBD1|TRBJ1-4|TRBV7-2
TGTGCCAGCAGCCCCGGGGACAGCAATAATGAAAAACTGTTTTTT
CASSPGDSNNEKLFF
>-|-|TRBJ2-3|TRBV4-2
TGTGCCAGCAGCCAAGGCCCTCCAGCAGATACGCAGTATTTT
CASSQGPPADTQYF
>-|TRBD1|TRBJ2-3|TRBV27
TGTGCCAGCAACCGACAGGGAACAGATACGCAGTATTTT
CASNRQGTDTQYF
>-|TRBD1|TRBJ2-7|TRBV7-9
TGTGCCAGCAGCTCACTACAGGGGGCCCACGAGCAGTACTTC
CASSSLQGAHEQYF
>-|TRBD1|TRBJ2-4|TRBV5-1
TGTGCCAGCAGCTTCAGGGGGCGCGAGATCAACATTCAGTACTTC
CASSFRGREINIQYF
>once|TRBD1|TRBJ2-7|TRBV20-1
TGCAGTGCCCCGAACTCGCCCTGGACAGGCGACGAGCAGTACTTC
CSAPNSPWTGDEQYF
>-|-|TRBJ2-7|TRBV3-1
TGTGCCAGCAGCCAAGTTGGGACCCCTCAGACCGAGCAGTACTTC
CASSQVGTPQTEQYF
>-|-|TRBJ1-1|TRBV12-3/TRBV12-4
TGTGCCAGCAGTCACCTAAGTACAAGAAACACTGAAGCTTTCTTT
CASSHLSTRNTEAFF
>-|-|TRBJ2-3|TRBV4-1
TGCGCCAGCAGCCAAATGACGGACAGCCCAGATACGCAGTATTTT
CASSQMTDSPDTQYF
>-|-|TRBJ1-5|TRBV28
TGTGCCAGCAGCCTCAGCCATCGCAGTAACAATCAGCCCCAGCATTTT
CASSLSHRSNNQPQHF
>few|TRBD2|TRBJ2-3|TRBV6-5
TGTGCCACACGGGGGGGCGGTACAGATACGCAGTATTTT
CATRGGGTDTQYF
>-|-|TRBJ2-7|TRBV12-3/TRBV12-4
TGTGCCAGCAGCAATCGAGTTTTCTCCTACGAGCAGTACTTC
CASSNRVFSYEQYF
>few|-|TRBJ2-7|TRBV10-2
TGCGCCAGCTACACTGGGGGGAGCTCCTACGAGCAGTACTTC
CASYTGGSSYEQYF
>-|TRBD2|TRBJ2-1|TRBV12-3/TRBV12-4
TGTGCCAGCAGTGTAGCGGGGGGGTCCCTTGGACTACTACACGATGAGCAGTTCTTC
CASSVAGGSLGLLHDEQFF
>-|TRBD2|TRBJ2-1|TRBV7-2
TGTGCCAGCAATAACTGGGGACGGGGGGAAACGGAGACCCAGTTCTTC
CASNNWGRGETETQFF
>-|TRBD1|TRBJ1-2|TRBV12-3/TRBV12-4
TGTGCCAGCAGTTTAGCAGCAGGGGGAGGGGGCTACACCTTC
CASSLAAGGGGYTF
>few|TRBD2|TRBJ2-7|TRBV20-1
TGCAGTGCTAGAACCGGGACTAGGACATTCGAGCAGTACTTC
CSARTGTRTFEQYF
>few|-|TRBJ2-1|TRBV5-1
TGCGCCAGCAGCTTGGATGGGGCTAGTTGGTACAATGAGCAGTTCTTC
CASSLDGASWYNEQFF
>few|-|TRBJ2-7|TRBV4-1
TGCGCCAGCAGCCAAGACCCAGGGGACGATTACGAGCAGTACTTC
CASSQDPGDDYEQYF
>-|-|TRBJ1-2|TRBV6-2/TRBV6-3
TGTGCCAGCATCCGAAGCCGAACAGGAGGAGGATATGGCTACACCTTC
CASIRSRTGGGYGYTF
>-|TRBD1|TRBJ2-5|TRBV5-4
TGTGCCAGCAGCTGGACAGGAAAACAAGAGACCCAGTACTTC
CASSWTGKQETQYF
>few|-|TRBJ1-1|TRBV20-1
TGCAGTGCTAGGCCCGGACAGAACACTGAAGCTTTCTTT
CSARPGQNTEAFF
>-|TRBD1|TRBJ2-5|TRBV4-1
TGCGCCAGCAGCCCCCATTGGGACAGCCACCAAGAGACCCAGTACTTC
CASSPHWDSHQETQYF
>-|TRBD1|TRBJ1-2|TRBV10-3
TGTGCCACGACGGACAGGGGGTGTTATGGCCACACCTTC
CATTDRGCYGHTF
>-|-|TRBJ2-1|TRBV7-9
TGTGCCAGCAGCTTAGTCCCGCGGGGCCTCCCCTACAATGAGCAGTTCTTC
CASSLVPRGLPYNEQFF
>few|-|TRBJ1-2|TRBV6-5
TGTGCCAGCACTCTGGGGAAAAATGGCTACACCTTC
CASTLGKNGYTF
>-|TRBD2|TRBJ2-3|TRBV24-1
TGTGCCACCAGTGATTATTCGGGGGGGCGCACATATACGCAGTATTTT
CATSDYSGGRTYTQYF
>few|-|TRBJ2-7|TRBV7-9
TGTGCCAGCAGCCTCCTTAGCGGACGCTCCTACGAGCAGTACTTC
CASSLLSGRSYEQYF
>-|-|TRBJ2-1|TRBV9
TGTGCCAGCAGCGCGCAAGTCCTTCTCTCCTACAATGAGCAGTTCTTC
CASSAQVLLSYNEQFF
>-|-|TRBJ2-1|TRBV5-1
TGCGCCAGCAGCTTTGAACTCCTGAGCTCCTACAATGAGCAGTTCTTC
CASSFELLSSYNEQFF
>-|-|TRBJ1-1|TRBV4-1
TGCGCCAGCAGCCACCCCGAGACAGGTTTGAACACTGAAGCTTTCTTT
CASSHPETGLNTEAFF